These 32 T cell receptor beta chains share one sample of origin, sequenced in a study of regulatory T cells in long-lasting Graves disease (dated by TCRdb to the early 2020s). In light of the paper, this sample's time point label describes: persistent/refractory GD, antithyroid drugs over 5 years with positive TRAb. For both TCR sequencing and RNA sequencing, RNA was extracted from PBMCs using TRIzol. Preparation of the library involved multiplex PCR. For sequencing, an Illumina HiSeq 4000 was employed. TCR beta libraries were built with iRepertoire HTBI primers and Arm-PCR amplification of CDR3 regions. The raw public reads went through TCRdb reprocessing: fastp at Q25, MiXCR clone calling, in-frame beta chains kept. Every distinct CDR3 protein forms one entry, paired with its most common genes and DNA. Across this sample there are under 450,000 distinct CDR3 sequences, with around 20% seen only once. Around 26% of the sample comes from the top ten.

The material sequenced was peripheral blood mononuclear cells (PBMCs), taken when the disease was refractory, from a patient treated with antithyroid drugs. Every receptor here comes from a female donor with Graves disease.

This clonotype appeared a few times. The J gene is TRBJ2-5, the V gene TRBV24-1, with TRBD1 identical over 9 bases. The trim removed 3 bases at V and 5 bases at J, leaving 3 bases unmatched. The CDR3 spans 14 residues. Germline V gene lookup returns CDR1 KGHDR and CDR2 SFDVKD. Written as DNA, the CDR3 is TGTGCCACCAGTGATCAGGACAGGGGTGAGACCCAGTACTTC. Its translation: CATSDQDRGETQYF.

The chain has TRBV7-9 and TRBJ1-1; perhaps TRBD1 as D (5 bases). Germline V lookup: CDR1 SEHNR, CDR2 FQNEAQ (reference sequence). The V and J ends lost 5 bases and 8 bases respectively, with 12 bases between them. The CDR3 sequence is 12 residues long. Here the CDR3 reads CASSIDSAEAFF. CDR3 coding DNA: TGTGCCAGCAGCATCGACAGTGCGGAAGCTTTCTTT. The variable domain in full, with the rest retrieved from reference TRBV7-9 and TRBJ1-1, is DTGVSQNPRHKITKRGQNVTFRCDPISEHNRLYWYRQTLGQGPEFLTYFQNEAQLEKSRLLSDRFSAERPKGSFSTLEIQRTEQGDSAMYLCASSIDSAEAFFGQGTRLTVV.

This chain uses TRBV19 with TRBJ2-7; D is uncertain. The CDR3 contains 14 residues. V was shortened by 6 bases and J by 1 base, with 13 bases between the two germline ends. Germline V gene data show CDR1 as LNHDA and CDR2 as SQIVND (reference sequence). CDR3 coding DNA: TGTGCCAGTAGCCGAAGGCGGAATTCCTACGAGCAGTACTTC. Protein product: CASSRRRNSYEQYF.

This clonotype was seen only once. V and J are TRBV5-4 and TRBJ2-5; D is possibly TRBD2 (5 bases). Germline V lookup: CDR1 SGHNT, CDR2 YYREEE (reference sequence). This CDR3 spans 14 amino acids. V was trimmed by 4 bases and J by 4 bases, leaving 14 bases between them. CDR3 loop: CASSHYAGIETQYF. CDR3 bases: TGTGCCAGCAGCCATTACGCGGGTATAGAGACCCAGTACTTC.

This clonotype has ten or more counts. The chain is built from TRBV6-5 and TRBJ1-2, with 7 bases fitting TRBD1. J was trimmed by 1 base and V by 0 bases; bases with no gene match: 8. The CDR3 loop spans 17 amino acids. From germline, CDR1 is MNHEY and CDR2 SVGAGI. The CDR3 loop reads CASSYSEGAIGNYGYTF. The DNA for the CDR3 is TGTGCCAGCAGTTACTCAGAGGGGGCGATCGGTAACTATGGCTACACCTTC.

In its sample, this clonotype was seen many times. The V call is TRBV20-1, the J call TRBJ2-2; a possible D gene is TRBD1 (6 bases). Germline V gives CDR1 DFQATT, CDR2 SNEGSKA (reference sequence). The ends were cut back, 2 bases at V and 1 base at J, with 11 bases in the middle. This CDR3 has 15 amino acids. The CDR3 is CSARPDSWNTGELFF. The CDR3 DNA sequence: TGCAGTGCTAGACCGGACAGCTGGAACACCGGGGAGCTGTTTTTT.

CDR3 amino acids: CASSQGYRGSGNTIYF. The CDR3, as DNA: TGTGCCAGCAGCCAAGGTTACAGGGGGTCTGGAAACACCATATATTTT. The chain uses TRBV3-1 and TRBJ1-3; 8 positions agree with TRBD1. The germline V gene encodes CDR1 LGHDT and CDR2 YNNKEL (reference sequence). V dropped 1 base and J dropped 1; count of bases not matched to a gene: 3. This CDR3 spans 16 amino acids.

This clonotype has more than one count but fewer than ten. The genes are TRBV6-1 and TRBJ1-2; D call uncertain. CDR1 is MNHNS, CDR2 SASEGT, per germline. V lost 2 bases and J 8 bases, leaving 12 bases between the germline ends. This CDR3 region has 13 residues. The CDR3: CASSEKRAGGYTF. For the CDR3, the DNA is TGTGCCAGCAGTGAAAAAAGGGCTGGCGGCTACACCTTC.

This clonotype was picked up one time. The CDR3 region has the DNA TGCAGCGTTGGGACAGGGGGCTCTGGAAACACCATATATTTT. It is translated as CSVGTGGSGNTIYF. The chain combines TRBV29-1 with TRBJ1-3, with 10 bases identical to TRBD1. Germline loops: CDR1 SQVTM, CDR2 ANQGSEA. After removal of 4 bases from V and 0 bases from J, the junction contained 0 bases not matched to a gene. There are 14 residues in the CDR3. Variable domain in full (rest from reference TRBV29-1 and TRBJ1-3): SAVISQKPSRDICQRGTSLTIQCQVDSQVTMMFWYRQQPGQSLTLIATANQGSEATYESGFVIDKFPISRPNLTFSTLTVSNMSPEDSSIYLCSVGTGGSGNTIYFGEGSWLTVV.

This clonotype has only a few counts. This chain joins TRBV5-1 and TRBJ2-7; 9 bases line up with TRBD1. CDR1 is SGHRS, CDR2 YFSETQ, per germline. Trimming removed 0 bases from V and 2 bases from J; junction bases left unmatched: 9. The CDR3 is 17 residues long. CDR3 nucleotides: TGCGCCAGCAGCTTGGTTAGGTACGGACAGGGGCCCTACGAGCAGTACTTC. Its translation is CASSLVRYGQGPYEQYF.

This clonotype was seen ten or more times. The chain employs TRBV28 and TRBJ2-5; 9 bases fit TRBD1. CDR1 MDHEN and CDR2 SYDVKM come from the germline V gene. V shed 6 bases, J shed 2 bases, and the junction held 16 bases outside the gene matches. This CDR3 region has 18 residues. CDR3 residues: CASRNTGGALLGQETQYF. CDR3 sequence (DNA): TGTGCCAGCAGAAATACAGGGGGCGCTTTATTGGGGCAAGAGACCCAGTACTTC. The full variable domain, its missing parts supplied by reference TRBV28 and TRBJ2-5, is DVKVTQSSRYLVKRTGEKVFLECVQDMDHENMFWYRQDPGLGLRLIYFSYDVKMKEKGDIPEGYSVSREKKERFSLILESASTNQTSMYLCASRNTGGALLGQETQYFGPGTRLLVL.

This rearrangement joins TRBV20-1 to TRBJ2-3, with 11 bases identical to TRBD2. V lost 5 bases, J lost 6 bases, and 13 bases stayed unmatched. The germline V gene encodes CDR1 DFQATT and CDR2 SNEGSKA (reference sequence). The CDR3 sequence is 16 residues long. The chain's CDR3 is CSAGTGTSGGSDTQYF. The CDR3 DNA sequence: TGCAGTGCTGGAACCGGGACTAGCGGTGGTAGTGATACGCAGTATTTT.

With regard to this clonotype: Being one base from a much bigger clone, this may be a read error. The chain joins TRBV10-3 to TRBJ2-2; 8 bases are shared with TRBD1. CDR1 is ENHRY and CDR2 is SYGVKD in the germline V gene. The CDR3 has 15 amino acids. V shed 3 bases and J 7 bases; nucleotides not matched to a gene: 7. CDR3 sequence: CAISERGQGGGELFF. The DNA of the CDR3 is TGTGCCATCAGTGAAAGAGGACAGGGAGGCGGGGAGCTGTTTTTT.

A single count supports this clonotype. The rearrangement uses TRBV20-1 and TRBJ2-3, with 9 bases identical to TRBD1. This CDR3 is 14 amino acids long. Germline CDR1 reads DFQATT; CDR2 reads SNEGSKA (reference sequence). Trimming cost V 6 bases and J 3 bases; bases outside gene matches: 7. CDR3 nucleotide sequence: TGCAGTGCCATGGGACAGGGTATTACAGATACGCAGTATTTT. Translated: CSAMGQGITDTQYF.

About this clonotype itself: Compared with germline, one end of the junction differs, possibly owing to a read error. The CDR3, as DNA: TGTCCCAGCAGGGGTAGCGGGGTCTACAATGAGCAGTTCTTC. It codes for CPSRGSGVYNEQFF. The V and J genes are TRBV7-9 and TRBJ2-1, with 8 bases lining up with TRBD2. The CDR3 is 14 residues long. The germline V gene encodes CDR1 SEHNR and CDR2 FQNEAQ (reference sequence).

The chain uses TRBV7-2 and TRBJ1-2; weak D call: TRBD1 (5 bases). V lost 4 bases to trimming and J lost 4 bases, with 13 bases between them. There are 14 residues in the CDR3. Germline loops: CDR1 SGHTA, CDR2 FQGNSA. In nucleotides, the CDR3 is TGTGCCAGCAGCTCCCAGGGCCCGGGCTATGGCTACACCTTC. Amino acids: CASSSQGPGYGYTF.

Remarks on this clonotype: Being one base from a much bigger clone, this may be a read error. The chain recombines TRBV2 with TRBJ2-7, with D hard to call. Germline CDR1 SNHLY, CDR2 FYNNEI. V was clipped by 3 bases and J by 4 bases, with 13 bases between them. The CDR3 has 14 amino acids. CDR3 sequence: CASSEVTIAYEQYF. CDR3 DNA sequence: TGTGCCAGCAGTGAGGTCACCATCGCGTACGAGCAGTACTTC.

The J gene is TRBJ2-2, the V gene TRBV6-1; 8 nucleotides agree with TRBD2. This CDR3 region has 15 residues. V was clipped by 6 bases and J by 8 bases; unmatched bases: 11. Germline V gene lookup returns CDR1 MNHNS and CDR2 SASEGT. Here the CDR3 reads CASSRNRGGRGELFF. DNA for the CDR3: TGTGCCAGCAGCCGTAACCGGGGGGGACGAGGGGAGCTGTTTTTT.

The V call is TRBV20-1, the J call TRBJ2-7, with D possibly being TRBD2 (6 bases). V dropped 3 bases and J dropped 6 bases, with 12 bases sitting between them. This CDR3 has 12 residues. Germline V gives CDR1 DFQATT, CDR2 SNEGSKA (reference sequence). The DNA of the CDR3 is TGCAGTGCTAGGGCCCTGGGGGGCGAGCAGTACTTC. Its protein is CSARALGGEQYF.

This chain uses TRBV6-1 with TRBJ2-7; the D gene is possibly TRBD2 (5 bases). The CDR3 length is 12 residues. Trimming left V 11 bases short and J 0 bases short, with 11 bases between. Germline V gene lookup returns CDR1 MNHNS and CDR2 SASEGT. The CDR3 sequence is CALGAVSYEQYF. In DNA, the CDR3 is TGTGCCCTGGGAGCGGTCTCCTACGAGCAGTACTTC.

The V and J genes are TRBV5-1 and TRBJ2-2; D gene unclear. Trimming stripped 2 bases from V and 0 bases from J, with 5 bases between. In germline, CDR1 is SGHRS, CDR2 YFSETQ. This CDR3 has 14 residues. CDR3 amino acids: CASSFPANTGELFF. The CDR3 nucleotides are TGCGCCAGCAGCTTCCCGGCGAACACCGGGGAGCTGTTTTTT.

This clonotype occurred a few times. The chain carries TRBV5-1 and TRBJ2-2; 7 nucleotides align to TRBD1. Trimming cost V 3 bases and J 0 bases; bases outside gene matches: 5. This CDR3 region has 16 residues. Germline V gives CDR1 SGHRS, CDR2 YFSETQ. The CDR3 nucleotides are TGCGCCAGCAGCTCACAGGGGACCCCGAACACCGGGGAGCTGTTTTTT. Protein sequence: CASSSQGTPNTGELFF. Supplemented by reference TRBV5-1 and TRBJ2-2, the full variable domain reads KAGVTQTPRYLIKTRGQQVTLSCSPISGHRSVSWYQQTPGQGLQFLFEYFSETQRNKGNFPGRFSGRQFSNSRSEMNVSTLELGDSALYLCASSSQGTPNTGELFFGEGSRLTVL.

The chain couples TRBV7-9 to TRBJ2-7; TRBD1 aligns across 7 bases. Germline CDR1 and CDR2: SEHNR and FQNEAQ (reference sequence). The CDR3 length is 16 residues. V trimming: 7 bases; J trimming: 0 bases; junction bases outside the gene matches: 12. As DNA, the CDR3 is TGTGCCAGCAACACTTTGTCCGGGACAGACTCCTACGAGCAGTACTTC. Its protein is CASNTLSGTDSYEQYF.

This chain links TRBV10-3 with TRBJ1-1; no clear D gene. This CDR3 is built from 13 residues. Trimming shortened V by 7 bases and J by 1 base, and 10 bases separated the two germline ends. Germline assignment: CDR1 ENHRY and CDR2 SYGVKD. The CDR3 nucleotides read TGTGCCATCATGAGGGCAGGGAACACTGAAGCTTTCTTT. Translating it yields CAIMRAGNTEAFF.

J is TRBJ2-5 and V is TRBV11-1; weak D call: TRBD1 (6 bases). The J call may be mistaken, given a closer DNA end match to TRBJ2-1. The CDR3 spans 15 residues. Germline CDR1 is SGHAT and CDR2 is FQDESV (reference sequence). CDR3: CASSDTGGAVVEQFF. The CDR3, as DNA: TGTGCCAGCAGCGATACTGGGGGCGCCGTGGTTGAGCAGTTCTTC.

This clonotype was recorded a few times. This chain joins TRBV12-3 or TRBV12-4 and TRBJ2-7, with D tentatively TRBD1 or TRBD2 (6 bases each). This CDR3 contains 14 residues. Trimming pared 3 bases from V and 2 bases from J, leaving 11 bases between. CDR3 in amino acids: CASSFTEGAYEQYF. DNA of the CDR3: TGTGCCAGCAGTTTTACGGAGGGGGCCTACGAGCAGTACTTC.

This clonotype came up many times. The chain employs TRBV6-2 or TRBV6-3 and TRBJ1-2, with D perhaps TRBD1 (5 bases). Germline assignment: CDR1 MNHEY and CDR2 SVGEGT. CDR3 length: 14 residues. V shed 8 bases and J shed 6 bases, with 19 bases lying between them. CDR3: CASSLQGRGDGYTF. The CDR3 DNA sequence: TGTGCCAGCTCATTGCAGGGTCGTGGTGATGGCTACACCTTC.

The sample holds a few counts of this clonotype. V gene TRBV28 combines with J gene TRBJ2-4, with a weak D call TRBD1 (6 bases). V was trimmed by 5 bases and J by 7 bases, leaving 18 bases between them. The CDR3 extends over 15 amino acids. CDR1 MDHEN and CDR2 SYDVKM come from the germline V gene. CDR3 DNA: TGTGCCAGCAGTCCCCCTGGGGGCAGGGTTAACATTCAGTACTTC. This sequence encodes CASSPPGGRVNIQYF.

The rearrangement links TRBV28 to TRBJ2-1; the D is unclear. V was clipped by 5 bases and J by 8 bases, with 7 bases between them. The CDR3 has 11 residues. Germline assignment: CDR1 MDHEN and CDR2 SYDVKM. Here the CDR3 DNA reads TGTGCCAGCAGTACCCGGGATGAGCAGTTCTTC. Amino acids: CASSTRDEQFF.

There are a few counts of this clonotype. V is TRBV5-1 and J is TRBJ2-6; D not resolved. The CDR3 has 15 amino acids. Germline loops: CDR1 SGHRS, CDR2 YFSETQ. The V end was cut by 4 bases, the J end by 0 bases, with 8 bases between. The CDR3 region has the DNA TGCGCCAGCAGCGGCGGCGCCTCTGGGGCCAACGTCCTGACTTTC. Its protein is CASSGGASGANVLTF.

The chain combines TRBV19 with TRBJ1-1; D remains ambiguous. CDR3 size: 13 residues. Germline CDR1 and CDR2: LNHDA and SQIVND (reference sequence). The V end lost 9 bases, the J end lost 2 bases, and 13 bases lay between the germline ends. The CDR3 DNA follows: TGTGCCAGCCTGCGGGCGGAAAACACTGAAGCTTTCTTT. Encoded protein: CASLRAENTEAFF. The entire variable domain, with the rest obtained from reference TRBV19 and TRBJ1-1, is as follows: DGGITQSPKYLFRKEGQNVTLSCEQNLNHDAMYWYRQDPGQGLRLIYYSQIVNDFQKGDIAEGYSVSREKKESFPLTVTSAQKNPTAFYLCASLRAENTEAFFGQGTRLTVV.

This clonotype came up many times. This chain connects TRBV12-3 or TRBV12-4 to TRBJ2-7; TRBD1 agrees at 12 bases. Trimming took 3 bases from V and 5 from J; bases not matched to a gene: 14. The length of the CDR3 is 18 residues. The CDR3 region is CASSFSTLRDRGLNEQYF. CDR3 coding DNA: TGTGCCAGCAGTTTTAGCACCCTCCGGGACAGGGGGCTAAACGAGCAGTACTTC.